Below are 32 T cell receptor beta chains sequenced from a single sample in a study of T cell responses to AZD1222 COVID-19 vaccine. The data were produced by immunoSEQ multiplex PCR, yet TCRdb's version contains in-frame clones alone and is incomplete. Counted here are about 130,000 clones, 92% occurring once; the ten biggest clones make up more than 3.5%. Here the sequenced sample was peripheral blood, taken on day 0 of AZD1222 vaccination. The receptor set was obtained from an adult in good health.

This clone was recorded once. The rearrangement uses TRBV19 and TRBJ1-4; D gene uncertain. CDR3 length: 13 residues. Germline V gene lookup returns CDR1 LNHDA and CDR2 SQIVND (reference sequence). With 3 bases removed from V and 8 bases from J, the gap between germline ends came to 10 bases. CDR3 DNA: TGTGCCAGTAGTATCCGATTCTGGGAAAAACTGTTTTTT. It yields the protein CASSIRFWEKLFF.

The rearrangement joins TRBV5-6 to TRBJ1-2, with D possibly TRBD1 on 5 matching bases. The germline V gene has CDR1 SGHDT and CDR2 YYEEEE. The CDR3 loop spans 14 amino acids. V lost 3 bases and J lost 2, with 11 bases in between. Here the CDR3 DNA reads TGTGCCAGCAGCTGGGCCAGGGCCAACTATGGCTACACCTTC. Amino acids: CASSWARANYGYTF.

V is TRBV7-2 and J is TRBJ2-1; D not certain. Per germline, CDR1 SGHTA and CDR2 FQGNSA. The CDR3 consists of 14 residues. Trimming cost V 5 bases and J 3 bases, with 11 bases left between them. The CDR3 DNA follows: TGTGCCAGCAGCCCCCGGGTTAACTACAATGAGCAGTTCTTC. Amino acid sequence: CASSPRVNYNEQFF.

In DNA, the CDR3 is TGTGCCAGCAACTCGCGAAGGGACCAAGAGACCCAGTACTTC. As protein: CASNSRRDQETQYF. The chain links TRBV5-4 to TRBJ2-5; no firm D call. V was trimmed by 6 bases and J by 0 bases, leaving 12 bases between them. The CDR3 is made up of 14 amino acids. CDR1 and CDR2 (germline): SGHNT, YYREEE (reference sequence).

This chain connects TRBV4-3 to TRBJ1-5, with D uncertain. CDR3 length equals 15 residues. Germline V gene data show CDR1 as LGHNA and CDR2 as YSLEER. Trimming took 0 bases from V and 2 from J, leaving 8 bases between them. The CDR3 nucleotides read TGCGCCAGCAGCCAAGATCGGGCAGGCAATCAGCCCCAGCATTTT. It is translated as CASSQDRAGNQPQHF.

The chain has TRBV7-8 and TRBJ1-2; 9 bases align to TRBD1. V shed 5 bases, J shed 4 bases, and the junction held 14 bases outside the gene matches. The germline gives CDR1 SGHVS, CDR2 FQNEAQ. The CDR3 runs to 17 residues. Here the CDR3 DNA reads TGTGCCAGCAGCCCTACCTTAGGGACAGGGATTACCTATGGCTACACCTTC. Residues: CASSPTLGTGITYGYTF.

The chain employs TRBV19 and TRBJ1-1; no definite D call. The CDR3 length is 14 residues. Trimming cost V 3 bases and J 1 base, with 9 bases left between them. Germline V gene data show CDR1 as LNHDA and CDR2 as SQIVND (reference sequence). Written as DNA, the CDR3 is TGTGCCAGTAGTATTTTTGGACGGAACACTGAAGCTTTCTTT. Translation: CASSIFGRNTEAFF.

The chain is built from TRBV3-1 (or the pseudogene TRBV3-2) and TRBJ2-7, with a possible D match to TRBD2 (5 bases). The V and J ends lost 4 bases and 2 bases respectively, with 15 bases between them. There are 15 residues in the CDR3. Germline V gives CDR1 LGHDT, CDR2 YNNKEL (reference sequence). CDR3 in amino acids: CASSLFGSEAYEQYF. The CDR3 DNA reads TGTGCCAGCAGCCTCTTTGGTAGCGAAGCCTACGAGCAGTACTTC.

This chain uses TRBV7-2 with TRBJ2-2, with TRBD1 as a possible D gene (6 bases). Germline values: CDR1 SGHTA, CDR2 FQGNSA. V dropped 4 bases and J dropped 0 bases, with 9 bases sitting between them. This CDR3 is built from 15 residues. The CDR3 nucleotides read TGTGCCAGCAGCTCAGGGGCCCCGAACACCGGGGAGCTGTTTTTT. Translating it yields CASSSGAPNTGELFF.

In this sample, this clone turned up many times. The rearrangement links TRBV4-2 to TRBJ2-7; no reliable D call. The germline CDR1 and CDR2 sequences are LGHNA and YNFKEQ. With 0 bases removed from V and 1 base from J, the gap between germline ends came to 13 bases. This CDR3 spans 16 amino acids. The CDR3 loop reads CASSQETAPQSYEQYF. In nucleotides, the CDR3 is TGTGCCAGCAGCCAAGAAACGGCACCCCAGTCCTACGAGCAGTACTTC.

This CDR3 is CASVGGLGNTIYF. The CDR3 bases are TGTGCCAGCGTTGGAGGGTTAGGAAACACCATATATTTT. The gene calls are TRBV2 and TRBJ1-3; D not resolved. Germline CDR1 SNHLY, CDR2 FYNNEI. The CDR3 runs 13 residues. V was shortened by 8 bases and J by 4 bases, with 12 bases between the two germline ends.

The rearrangement joins TRBV10-1 to TRBJ1-4; D unclear. The germline V and J ends were trimmed by 10 bases and 7 bases, with 16 bases remaining between them. This CDR3 comprises 13 residues. The germline gives CDR1 WNHNN, CDR2 SYGVQD (reference sequence). Written as DNA, the CDR3 is TGCGCCACCGGCCGTTATAGTGGTGAAAAACTGTTTTTT. Protein product: CATGRYSGEKLFF.

V and J are TRBV7-6 and TRBJ2-1; D is possibly TRBD2 (6 bases). Germline V lookup: CDR1 SGHVS, CDR2 FNYEAQ. This CDR3 spans 18 amino acids. V was pared by 2 bases and J by 2 bases, with 19 bases between. CDR3 protein: CASSLSIGLALTYNEQFF. CDR3 DNA: TGTGCCAGCAGCTTAAGCATTGGGCTAGCGCTCACCTACAATGAGCAGTTCTTC.

The rearrangement links TRBV11-2 to TRBJ2-7, with 10 bases that match TRBD1. Germline V CDR1 and CDR2: SGHAT, FQNNGV. Losses at the gene ends were 4 bases for V and 7 bases for J; bases not matched to a gene: 7. The CDR3 consists of 14 residues. CDR3 in DNA: TGTGCCAGCAGCTCCGGGACAGGGGTCGAGGAGCAGTACTTC. Its protein is CASSSGTGVEEQYF. Combining the CDR3 with reference TRBV11-2 and TRBJ2-7 gives the whole variable domain EAGVAQSPRYKIIEKRQSVAFWCNPISGHATLYWYQQILGQGPKLLIQFQNNGVVDDSQLPKDRFSAERLKGVDSTLKIQPAKLEDSAVYLCASSSGTGVEEQYFGPGTRLTVT.

The chain uses TRBV27 and TRBJ2-5; 9 positions agree with TRBD1. Trimming took 3 bases from V and 10 from J; bases not matched to a gene: 3. This CDR3 has 12 amino acids. From germline, CDR1 is MNHEY and CDR2 SMNVEV (reference sequence). CDR3 amino acids: CASSLGQGNQYF. As DNA, the CDR3 is TGTGCCAGCAGTTTGGGACAGGGTAACCAGTACTTC.

V and J are TRBV11-2 and TRBJ2-2; the match to TRBD2 covers 10 bases. Germline V gene lookup returns CDR1 SGHAT and CDR2 FQNNGV. This CDR3 spans 16 amino acids. The J segment lost 5 bases and the V segment lost 1 base, leaving 4 bases of the junction unmatched. The CDR3 DNA sequence: TGTGCCAGCAGCTTAGTCCAAGCGGGAGGGACCGGGGAGCTGTTTTTT. Amino acids: CASSLVQAGGTGELFF.

The V call is TRBV18, the J call TRBJ1-5; possible D gene TRBD1, 6 bases. Trimming removed 2 bases at V and 8 bases at J, with 16 bases between. The CDR3 is 15 residues long. Germline CDR1 KGHSH, CDR2 LQKENI. The CDR3 DNA reads TGTGCCAGCTCACCAAGGATGTGGGGGCTGGAGCCCCAGCATTTT. Its translation: CASSPRMWGLEPQHF.

The chain recombines TRBV5-1 with TRBJ2-1, with D tentatively TRBD1 or TRBD2 (5 bases each). Trimming removed 1 base at V and 6 bases at J, with 8 bases between. Per germline, CDR1 SGHRS and CDR2 YFSETQ. The CDR3 runs to 13 residues. CDR3 coding DNA: TGCGCCAGCAGCTTGTGGGACCGCAATGAGCAGTTCTTC. Protein product: CASSLWDRNEQFF.

The rearrangement uses TRBV6-4 and TRBJ1-2; possibly TRBD1 for D (5 bases). Germline lookup yields CDR1 MRHNA and CDR2 SNTAGT. The CDR3 is made up of 14 amino acids. Trimming took 3 bases from V and 8 from J, leaving 16 bases between them. CDR3 protein: CASSDPLGTRGYTF. The CDR3 DNA reads as TGTGCCAGCAGTGATCCACTGGGGACCCGGGGCTACACCTTC.

The chain has TRBV19 and TRBJ2-7, with 7 positions matching TRBD2. Germline CDR1 reads LNHDA; CDR2 reads SQIVND (reference sequence). CDR3 size: 15 residues. The V gene end was trimmed by 5 bases and the J gene end by 6 bases; junction bases not matched to a gene: 13. CDR3 loop: CASSGGGLQGLEQYF. CDR3 DNA: TGTGCCAGTAGTGGGGGGGGTCTCCAGGGACTCGAGCAGTACTTC.

The rearrangement joins TRBV7-9 to TRBJ1-2; D may be TRBD1 (5 bases). The germline CDR1 and CDR2 sequences are SEHNR and FQNEAQ (reference sequence). The CDR3 has 12 residues. Trimming pared 2 bases from V and 6 bases from J, leaving 7 bases between. The CDR3, as DNA: TGTGCCAGCAGCTTAAGGGGAGATGGCTACACCTTC. Translated, it gives CASSLRGDGYTF.

CDR3 sequence: CASSDGPGGTGELFF. The CDR3 DNA follows: TGTGCCAGCAGTGACGGACCTGGGGGCACCGGGGAGCTGTTTTTT. The J gene is TRBJ2-2, the V gene TRBV6-4; TRBD1 or TRBD2 may be the D gene (5 bases each). CDR3 length: 15 residues. Germline V gene lookup returns CDR1 MRHNA and CDR2 SNTAGT. V was clipped by 2 bases and J by 4 bases, with 11 bases between them.

The chain joins TRBV6-5 to TRBJ2-7; the D gene is possibly TRBD1 (5 bases). Trimming shortened V by 6 bases and J by 0 bases, and 12 bases separated the two germline ends. Germline V CDR1 and CDR2: MNHEY, SVGAGI. CDR3 length equals 14 residues. The CDR3 is CASRIYRSSYEQYF. CDR3 coding DNA: TGTGCCAGCAGAATTTACAGGAGCTCCTACGAGCAGTACTTC.

The CDR3 reads CASSFTEEHYEQYF. DNA for the CDR3: TGCGCCAGCAGCTTTACAGAAGAACACTACGAGCAGTACTTC. The rearrangement joins TRBV5-1 to TRBJ2-7; no clear D. The CDR3 is 14 residues long. V dropped 2 bases and J dropped 3 bases, with 12 bases sitting between them. Germline lookup yields CDR1 SGHRS and CDR2 YFSETQ.

This chain connects TRBV18 to TRBJ1-4, with 8 nucleotides matching TRBD1. The CDR3 is 16 amino acids. Per germline, CDR1 KGHSH and CDR2 LQKENI. With 1 base clipped from V and 4 bases from J, the junction kept 5 bases outside the gene matches. The CDR3 DNA sequence: TGTGCCAGCTCACCACTCCCGACAGGGGATAATGAAAAACTGTTTTTT. Translation: CASSPLPTGDNEKLFF.

The chain couples TRBV6-5 to TRBJ1-5; no firm D call. Deletions cut 5 bases from V and 4 bases from J, with 9 bases between. The CDR3 loop spans 13 amino acids. CDR1 is MNHEY, CDR2 SVGAGI, per germline. The DNA for the CDR3 is TGTGCCAGCAGTAGTTCATCAAATCAGCCCCAGCATTTT. This sequence encodes CASSSSSNQPQHF.

The CDR3 region has the DNA TGTGCCAGCAGCCTGACACCTCTCACAGATACGCAGTATTTT. Protein: CASSLTPLTDTQYF. V usage is TRBV7-3 and J usage is TRBJ2-3; no definite D call. V lost 5 bases to trimming and J lost 2 bases, with 11 bases between them. CDR1 is SGHTA, CDR2 FQGTGA, per germline. CDR3 length: 14 residues.

The chain combines TRBV19 with TRBJ2-1, with TRBD2 matching 7 bases. Trimming at V came to 5 bases and at J to 4 bases, leaving 8 bases not matched to a gene. This CDR3 is 15 amino acids long. CDR1 is LNHDA, CDR2 SQIVND, per germline (reference sequence). The CDR3 nucleotides read TGTGCCAGTAGTCCCGGACTAGGCCAGTACAATGAGCAGTTCTTC. It specifies CASSPGLGQYNEQFF. Full variable domain (rest looked up from reference TRBV19 and TRBJ2-1): DGGITQSPKYLFRKEGQNVTLSCEQNLNHDAMYWYRQDPGQGLRLIYYSQIVNDFQKGDIAEGYSVSREKKESFPLTVTSAQKNPTAFYLCASSPGLGQYNEQFFGPGTRLTVL.

V and J are TRBV14 and TRBJ2-7, with TRBD1 matching over 7 bases. Germline V CDR1 and CDR2: SGHDN, FVKESK. CDR3 length: 14 amino acids. The V and J ends lost 5 bases and 2 bases, in that order; junction bases with no gene match: 6. The CDR3 nucleotides are TGTGCCAGCAGCGCGAGACAGGGAACCTACGAGCAGTACTTC. Encoded protein: CASSARQGTYEQYF.

J is TRBJ1-5 and V is TRBV9, with TRBD1 matching 8 bases. The V and J ends lost 3 bases and 0 bases, in that order; junction bases with no gene match: 14. This CDR3 is 19 amino acids long. Germline V gives CDR1 SGDLS, CDR2 YYNGEE. The CDR3, as DNA: TGTGCCAGCAGCGCCCCACGTAGGACAGGGATCTATAGCAATCAGCCCCAGCATTTT. Protein: CASSAPRRTGIYSNQPQHF.

This chain connects TRBV19 to TRBJ2-2; D ambiguous. The V gene's germline CDR1 is LNHDA and CDR2 SQIVND (reference sequence). This CDR3 has 14 amino acids. The V end lost 3 bases, the J end lost 4 bases, and 9 bases lay between the germline ends. The CDR3 protein is CASSMALRTGELFF. For the CDR3, the DNA is TGTGCCAGTAGTATGGCACTCCGCACCGGGGAGCTGTTTTTT.

The genes are TRBV28 and TRBJ1-2; D might be TRBD1 (5 bases). Per germline, CDR1 MDHEN and CDR2 SYDVKM. With 8 bases removed from V and 1 base from J, the gap between germline ends came to 17 bases. This CDR3 is built from 15 residues. The CDR3: CASLQPLRGNYGYTF. Here the CDR3 DNA reads TGTGCCAGCCTCCAGCCACTTAGGGGTAACTATGGCTACACCTTC.